Below are 23 T cell receptor beta chains sequenced from a single sample in a study of blood T cell repertoires in COVID-19 (dated by TCRdb to 2020 to 2022). Libraries were built with the immunoSEQ multiplex PCR assay. TCRdb mirrors the immuneACCESS table, restricted to in-frame sequences. Some clones are absent from its copies; in checked studies, under half trace to an unresolved V gene, and the reason for the others is unknown. Within this sample are about 130,000 clones, with around four fifths of them counted one time only. Of the sample, more than 15% falls within the top ten clones. Material for sequencing was peripheral blood. The receptors here all came from an elderly man with acute or convalescent COVID-19.

V usage is TRBV9 and J usage is TRBJ2-3; 7 positions agree with TRBD1. Germline lookup yields CDR1 SGDLS and CDR2 YYNGEE. J gave up 1 base and V 4 bases, and 6 bases lay outside the gene matches. The CDR3 sequence is 15 residues long. In DNA form, the CDR3 reads TGTGCCAGCAGCAAAACGGGACAGCGCACAGATACGCAGTATTTT. The encoded protein is CASSKTGQRTDTQYF.

This clone has just one count. The V gene is TRBV5-5, the J gene TRBJ2-5; 8 nucleotides match TRBD1. In germline, CDR1 is SGHKS, CDR2 YYEKEE (reference sequence). V shed 2 bases and J 5 bases; nucleotides not matched to a gene: 8. The length of the CDR3 is 15 residues. The CDR3 region is CASSFVTGVLETQYF. The CDR3 DNA is TGTGCCAGCAGCTTTGTGACAGGGGTGCTGGAGACCCAGTACTTC.

J is TRBJ1-2 and V is TRBV28; 8 positions agree with TRBD1. The CDR3 has 15 amino acids. After removal of 3 bases from V and 8 bases from J, the junction contained 11 bases not matched to a gene. Germline CDR1 reads MDHEN; CDR2 reads SYDVKM. The CDR3 sequence: CASSFADRAGGGYTF. Written as DNA, the CDR3 is TGTGCCAGCAGTTTCGCGGACAGGGCCGGTGGGGGCTACACCTTC.

This chain connects TRBV5-1 to TRBJ2-2, with D perhaps matching TRBD1 (6 bases). The germline V and J ends were trimmed by 4 bases and 0 bases, with 10 bases remaining between them. The CDR3 has 15 residues. Germline V gene lookup returns CDR1 SGHRS and CDR2 YFSETQ. This chain's CDR3 is CASSPRTANTGELFF. The CDR3 DNA reads as TGCGCCAGCAGCCCTCGGACAGCGAACACCGGGGAGCTGTTTTTT. The variable domain in full, with the rest retrieved from reference TRBV5-1 and TRBJ2-2, is KAGVTQTPRYLIKTRGQQVTLSCSPISGHRSVSWYQQTPGQGLQFLFEYFSETQRNKGNFPGRFSGRQFSNSRSEMNVSTLELGDSALYLCASSPRTANTGELFFGEGSRLTVL.

The rearrangement uses TRBV29-1 and TRBJ2-5; perhaps TRBD1 as D (5 bases). Trimming stripped 2 bases from V and 4 bases from J, with 17 bases between. CDR1 SQVTM and CDR2 ANQGSEA come from the germline V gene. The CDR3 has 15 amino acids. Here the CDR3 DNA reads TGCAGCGTTGAAAATGGTCAGGGCGAAACAGAGACCCAGTACTTC. It is translated as CSVENGQGETETQYF.

This sequence joins TRBV19 and TRBJ2-7; maybe TRBD2 (5 bases). V lost 5 bases, J lost 2 bases, and 10 bases lay in between. Germline CDR1 LNHDA, CDR2 SQIVND (reference sequence). CDR3 size: 13 residues. The CDR3 region is CASSRAETYEQYF. The CDR3 DNA sequence: TGTGCCAGTAGTCGAGCGGAGACCTACGAGCAGTACTTC.

The chain couples TRBV9 to TRBJ2-2, with a tentative D call TRBD2 (5 bases). The germline V gene encodes CDR1 SGDLS and CDR2 YYNGEE. The CDR3 is 13 amino acids. In DNA form, the CDR3 reads TGTGCTACTAGGCGGTCGAACACCGGGGAGCTGTTTTTT. Encoded protein: CATRRSNTGELFF.

The rearrangement joins TRBV11-2 to TRBJ2-1; D remains ambiguous. V was shortened by 5 bases and J by 0 bases, with 11 bases between the two germline ends. This CDR3 is built from 15 residues. The germline gives CDR1 SGHAT, CDR2 FQNNGV. The CDR3 nucleotides are TGTGCCAGCAGCGCTCTCTTGAGCTCCTACAATGAGCAGTTCTTC. It translates to CASSALLSSYNEQFF.

In this sample, this clone turned up once. The chain has TRBV10-3 and TRBJ2-7, with 9 bases identical to TRBD1. The CDR3 is 14 residues long. CDR1 is ENHRY and CDR2 is SYGVKD in the germline V gene. V was pared by 6 bases and J by 6 bases, with 9 bases of the junction left unmatched. The CDR3, as DNA: TGTGCCATCAGCCGGGACAGGGACGTACGCGAGCAGTACTTC. This codes for CAISRDRDVREQYF.

This clone was detected a few times. V usage is TRBV3-1 (or the pseudogene TRBV3-2) and J usage is TRBJ1-4; D is ambiguous. The CDR3 length is 15 residues. CDR1 and CDR2 (germline): LGHDT, YNNKEL (reference sequence). V was pared by 3 bases and J by 2 bases, with 10 bases between. The CDR3 sequence is CASSQVPGTNEKLFF. CDR3 coding DNA: TGTGCCAGCAGCCAGGTACCCGGGACTAATGAAAAACTGTTTTTT.

The J gene is TRBJ2-4, the V gene TRBV7-2; maybe TRBD1 (6 bases). The CDR3 is 13 amino acids. Looked up from germline, CDR1 is SGHTA and CDR2 is FQGNSA. Deletions cut 6 bases from V and 5 bases from J, with 11 bases between. The CDR3 DNA reads TGTGCCAGCAGAAGGGGACATCAAAACATTCAGTACTTC. Translated: CASRRGHQNIQYF.

The chain employs TRBV7-2 and TRBJ1-3; the D is unclear. The V and J ends lost 3 bases and 0 bases respectively, with 6 bases between them. The CDR3 is 14 residues long. Germline loops: CDR1 SGHTA, CDR2 FQGNSA. The CDR3 protein is CASSFTVSGNTIYF. In DNA form, the CDR3 reads TGTGCCAGCAGCTTTACAGTCTCTGGAAACACCATATATTTT.

The chain is built from TRBV13 and TRBJ2-2, with 10 bases fitting TRBD1. This CDR3 comprises 18 residues. Germline-derived CDR1 and CDR2 are PRHDT and FYEKMQ (reference sequence). The trim removed 5 bases at V and 5 bases at J, leaving 14 bases unmatched. The CDR3 region has the DNA TGTGCCAGCAGCCCGAGCTCCCCGACAGGGGGCAGGACCGGGGAGCTGTTTTTT. This sequence encodes CASSPSSPTGGRTGELFF.

The chain combines TRBV27 with TRBJ2-1, with a possible D match to TRBD2 (6 bases). CDR3 length: 16 residues. Germline lookup yields CDR1 MNHEY and CDR2 SMNVEV (reference sequence). Trimming shortened V by 0 bases and J by 6 bases, and 15 bases separated the two germline ends. CDR3 residues: CASSLSLAAGSNEQFF. As DNA, the CDR3 is TGTGCCAGCAGTTTATCGTTAGCGGCAGGGAGCAATGAGCAGTTCTTC.

This clone was counted once. The V and J genes are TRBV4-3 and TRBJ2-2; the match to TRBD2 covers 7 bases. The CDR3 has 15 amino acids. Trimming cost V 1 base and J 7 bases; bases outside gene matches: 6. Germline V gives CDR1 LGHNA, CDR2 YSLEER. The CDR3 reads CASSQVGGAGGELFF. The CDR3 coding sequence is TGCGCCAGCAGCCAAGTGGGAGGGGCTGGCGGGGAGCTGTTTTTT.

The chain links TRBV5-1 to TRBJ2-7, with TRBD1 matching over 11 bases. The V gene end was trimmed by 3 bases and the J gene end by 3 bases; junction bases not matched to a gene: 2. CDR3 size: 14 residues. Germline assignment: CDR1 SGHRS and CDR2 YFSETQ. Written as DNA, the CDR3 is TGCGCCAGCAGCTCCGGGACAGGGGGCTACGAGCAGTACTTC. This translates into CASSSGTGGYEQYF.

The CDR3 is CSASSGTAKSAPQHF. For the CDR3, the DNA is TGCAGTGCTAGTTCCGGGACAGCCAAATCAGCGCCCCAGCATTTT. V is TRBV20-1 and J is TRBJ1-5, with 7 bases that match TRBD1. This CDR3 spans 15 amino acids. Germline CDR1 reads DFQATT; CDR2 reads SNEGSKA (reference sequence). J lost 9 bases, V lost 3 bases, and 14 bases had no gene match.

The CDR3 DNA is TGTGCCAGCGGTGGGACAGTCAATAGCAATCAGCCCCAGCATTTT. Protein: CASGGTVNSNQPQHF. The J gene is TRBJ1-5, the V gene TRBV6-6; 7 bases fit TRBD1. This CDR3 region has 15 residues. The germline CDR1 and CDR2 sequences are MNHNY and SVGAGI (reference sequence). V lost 8 bases to trimming and J lost 0 bases; unmatched junction nucleotides: 7.

V gene TRBV5-1 combines with J gene TRBJ1-2; D is ambiguous. Germline CDR1 reads SGHRS; CDR2 reads YFSETQ. This CDR3 comprises 15 residues. The V gene lost 2 bases and the J gene lost 1 base, with 12 bases spanning the gap. CDR3 nucleotides: TGCGCCAGCAGCTTTGGAGGACGGATTAACTATGGCTACACCTTC. Amino acids: CASSFGGRINYGYTF.

The chain recombines TRBV19 with TRBJ2-5; 8 nucleotides match TRBD2. Trimming removed 3 bases from V and 6 bases from J; junction bases left unmatched: 12. The germline gives CDR1 LNHDA, CDR2 SQIVND (reference sequence). The CDR3 spans 16 residues. CDR3: CASSMRRGVPIKTQYF. CDR3 bases: TGTGCCAGTAGTATGCGGCGGGGGGTCCCAATAAAGACCCAGTACTTC.

The chain is built from TRBV5-6 and TRBJ2-5; D call uncertain. V lost 0 bases and J 3 bases, leaving 3 bases between the germline ends. CDR3 size: 12 residues. Germline CDR1 is SGHDT and CDR2 is YYEEEE. CDR3 sequence: CASSLGEETQYF. CDR3 DNA sequence: TGTGCCAGCAGCTTGGGCGAAGAGACCCAGTACTTC.

The rearrangement links TRBV5-4 to TRBJ1-1; a weak D match, TRBD1 (6 bases). Between the trimmed V and J ends, which lost 0 bases and 2 bases, there was a span of 11 bases. Germline CDR1 and CDR2: SGHNT and YYREEE (reference sequence). This CDR3 region has 15 residues. Here the CDR3 reads CASSLAQGPNTEAFF. The CDR3 DNA follows: TGTGCCAGCAGCTTGGCACAGGGCCCTAACACTGAAGCTTTCTTT.

This chain joins TRBV4-3 and TRBJ2-3; TRBD2 agrees at 9 bases. The CDR3 extends over 17 amino acids. The J segment lost 1 base and the V segment lost 1 base, leaving 6 bases of the junction unmatched. CDR1 and CDR2 (germline): LGHNA, YSLEER. The CDR3 nucleotides read TGCGCCAGCAGCCAAGGTGTGCGGGGGGGCGGCACAGATACGCAGTATTTT. It specifies CASSQGVRGGGTDTQYF.